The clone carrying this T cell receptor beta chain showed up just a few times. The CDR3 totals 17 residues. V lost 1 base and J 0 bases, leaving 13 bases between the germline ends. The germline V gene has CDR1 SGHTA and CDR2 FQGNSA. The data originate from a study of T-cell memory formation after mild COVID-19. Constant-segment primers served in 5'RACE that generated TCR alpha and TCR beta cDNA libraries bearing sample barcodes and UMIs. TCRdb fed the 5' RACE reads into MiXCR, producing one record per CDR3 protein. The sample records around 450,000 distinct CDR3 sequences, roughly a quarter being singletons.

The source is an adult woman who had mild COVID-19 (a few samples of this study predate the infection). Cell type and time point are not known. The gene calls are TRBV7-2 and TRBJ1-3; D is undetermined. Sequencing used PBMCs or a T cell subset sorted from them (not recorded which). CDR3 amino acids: CASSLGPRTLSGNTIYF. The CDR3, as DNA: TGTGCCAGCAGCTTAGGGCCTCGGACGCTCTCTGGAAACACCATATATTTT.